The following is a T cell receptor beta chain sequence with its context. The record originates from a study of T cell changes during pregnancy in multiple sclerosis. Using immunoSEQ multiplex PCR, the repertoire was profiled, and TCRdb retains in-frame clones only, with some absent. This sample carries about 70,000 clones, around 92% of them seen once, and the ten largest clones take 2.3%. Deletions cut 3 bases from V and 2 bases from J, with 11 bases between. Germline V gene sequence: CDR1 LNHDA, CDR2 SQIVND (reference sequence). This CDR3 is 15 amino acids long. The receptor was isolated from a female donor with multiple sclerosis, enrolled in a pregnancy study. V gene TRBV19 combines with J gene TRBJ1-5; weak D call: TRBD1 (5 bases). The sequencing here drew on peripheral blood, taken in the first trimester of pregnancy. The chain's CDR3 is CASSIAGRGNQPQHF. CDR3 sequence (DNA): TGTGCCAGTAGTATTGCAGGGAGGGGCAATCAGCCCCAGCATTTT.